One sample yielded the 26 T cell receptor beta chains listed below, sequenced in a study of T cell changes during pregnancy in multiple sclerosis. Repertoires were generated with immunoSEQ multiplex PCR, while TCRdb's copy carries only in-frame clones and drops some. This sample has several thousand clones; about 85% occur once, and the top ten carry roughly 10%. The starting material was CD8+ T cells from peripheral blood mononuclear cells, obtained in the first trimester of pregnancy. The receptors were sampled from a female donor in good health, enrolled as a control in a pregnancy study.

This clone rates as medium-sized. Here the CDR3 DNA reads TGTGCCAGTAGTATAATACAGCTATTCAATCAGCCCCAGCATTTT. Its translation: CASSIIQLFNQPQHF. The J gene is TRBJ1-5, the V gene TRBV19; D is undetermined. The CDR3 is made up of 15 amino acids. The ends were cut back, 2 bases at V and 3 bases at J, with 11 bases in the middle. The germline V gene has CDR1 LNHDA and CDR2 SQIVND (reference sequence).

This chain connects TRBV29-1 to TRBJ2-1, with 10 positions matching TRBD2. The CDR3 spans 16 residues. V was pared by 4 bases and J by 1 base, with 7 bases of the junction left unmatched. Germline V gives CDR1 SQVTM, CDR2 ANQGSEA. The DNA for the CDR3 is TGCAGCGTTGCCCGGACTAGCGGTTATTCCTACAATGAGCAGTTCTTC. Residues: CSVARTSGYSYNEQFF.

The genes are TRBV9 and TRBJ1-3; D ambiguous. V lost 0 bases and J 0 bases, leaving 7 bases between the germline ends. The CDR3 sequence is 15 residues long. CDR1 and CDR2 from the germline V gene are SGDLS and YYNGEE. The CDR3 sequence: CASSVASGSGNTIYF. CDR3 coding DNA: TGTGCCAGCAGCGTAGCGTCAGGCTCTGGAAACACCATATATTTT.

The CDR3 nucleotides are TGTGCCAGCAGCTTGACTAGCGGGGGGGCAGATACGCAGTATTTT. As protein: CASSLTSGGADTQYF. This sequence joins TRBV11-1 and TRBJ2-3; 14 bases fit TRBD2. Germline values: CDR1 SGHAT, CDR2 FQDESV (reference sequence). J was trimmed by 4 bases and V by 3 bases; bases with no gene match: 0. The CDR3 loop spans 15 amino acids. Variable domain in full (rest from reference TRBV11-1 and TRBJ2-3): EAEVAQSPRYKITEKSQAVAFWCDPISGHATLYWYRQILGQGPELLVQFQDESVVDDSQLPKDRFSAERLKGVDSTLKIQPAELGDSAMYLCASSLTSGGADTQYFGPGTRLTVL.

The chain joins TRBV13 to TRBJ1-2; 8 positions agree with TRBD1. CDR3 length: 18 residues. Losses at the gene ends were 1 base for V and 4 bases for J; bases not matched to a gene: 14. Germline CDR1 is PRHDT and CDR2 is FYEKMQ (reference sequence). CDR3: CASSLASRGRFASYGYTF. The DNA of the CDR3 is TGTGCCAGCAGCTTAGCATCCAGGGGGCGATTTGCCTCCTATGGCTACACCTTC.

This clone is large (0.1 to 1%) within its sample. The CDR3: CASSEGVEAWNYGYTF. The CDR3 coding sequence is TGTGCCAGCAGTGAGGGAGTCGAGGCCTGGAACTATGGCTACACCTTC. The gene calls are TRBV6-1 and TRBJ1-2; D is unresolved. The CDR3 loop spans 16 amino acids. Germline CDR1 reads MNHNS; CDR2 reads SASEGT. V dropped 3 bases and J dropped 2 bases, with 16 bases sitting between them.

The genes are TRBV6-6 and TRBJ1-1; 10 bases line up with TRBD1. V was pared by 5 bases and J by 5 bases, with 5 bases of the junction left unmatched. This CDR3 contains 14 residues. Germline V gene data show CDR1 as MNHNY and CDR2 as SVGAGI (reference sequence). CDR3 in DNA: TGTGCCAGCAGTACCGGGACAGGGGTTACTGAAGCTTTCTTT. Its translation: CASSTGTGVTEAFF.

This chain joins TRBV6-5 and TRBJ1-2, with 7 bases fitting TRBD1. J lost 2 bases, V lost 11 bases, and 14 bases had no gene match. This CDR3 is 15 amino acids long. Germline V lookup: CDR1 MNHEY, CDR2 SVGAGI. CDR3 amino acids: CAAQGGAFGNYGYTF. The CDR3 coding sequence is TGTGCCGCTCAGGGGGGCGCATTCGGAAACTATGGCTACACCTTC.

The chain employs TRBV9 and TRBJ1-1; D gene unclear. V lost 3 bases, J lost 4 bases, and 10 bases lay in between. The germline V gene encodes CDR1 SGDLS and CDR2 YYNGEE. This CDR3 comprises 13 residues. CDR3 DNA: TGTGCCAGCAGCGCCCCCCGAGGCACTGAAGCTTTCTTT. Amino acids: CASSAPRGTEAFF.

The chain is built from TRBV6-4 and TRBJ2-3, with D perhaps matching TRBD2 (7 bases). The CDR3 is 15 amino acids. With 3 bases removed from V and 2 bases from J, the gap between germline ends came to 12 bases. Germline V lookup: CDR1 MRHNA, CDR2 SNTAGT. This CDR3 reads CASSEFAGATDTQYF. CDR3 DNA sequence: TGTGCCAGCAGTGAGTTTGCGGGGGCCACAGATACGCAGTATTTT.

The chain uses TRBV6-5 and TRBJ1-6, with D possibly being TRBD1 (5 bases). Between the trimmed V and J ends, which lost 5 bases and 7 bases, there was a span of 9 bases. The CDR3 consists of 13 residues. Germline values: CDR1 MNHEY, CDR2 SVGAGI. The CDR3 coding sequence is TGTGCCAGCAGTCAGCAGGGAAATTCACCCCTCCACTTT. Translation gives CASSQQGNSPLHF.

J is TRBJ1-3 and V is TRBV19, with unresolved D. The CDR3 is 11 residues long. Trimming stripped 6 bases from V and 7 bases from J, with 7 bases between. Germline V gene data show CDR1 as LNHDA and CDR2 as SQIVND (reference sequence). Written as DNA, the CDR3 is TGTGCCAGTAGCCCCGGTAACACCATATATTTT. Translated, it gives CASSPGNTIYF.

The chain has TRBV27 and TRBJ2-1; a possible D gene is TRBD1 (7 bases). Germline V gene sequence: CDR1 MNHEY, CDR2 SMNVEV (reference sequence). V shed 2 bases and J shed 3 bases, with 8 bases lying between them. This CDR3 is 14 amino acids long. This chain's CDR3 is CASSLQGGYNEQFF. The CDR3 nucleotides read TGTGCCAGCAGTTTACAGGGGGGCTACAATGAGCAGTTCTTC.

The chain uses TRBV28 and TRBJ2-5, with D uncertain. This CDR3 region has 16 residues. V was cut by 5 bases and J by 2 bases, with 18 bases left in between. Per the germline V gene, CDR1 is MDHEN and CDR2 is SYDVKM. The CDR3 DNA reads TGTGCCAGCAGTCCCGGGTTTTCTACTCCACAAGAGACCCAGTACTTC. Encoded protein: CASSPGFSTPQETQYF.

The chain carries TRBV14 and TRBJ2-7, with D perhaps matching TRBD1 (6 bases). Germline CDR1 SGHDN, CDR2 FVKESK. V lost 6 bases, J lost 3 bases, and 12 bases lay in between. The CDR3 covers 13 residues. Here the CDR3 DNA reads TGTGCCAGCAGTCGGACAGAAGACTACGAGCAGTACTTC. This encodes CASSRTEDYEQYF.

This chain uses TRBV6-6 with TRBJ2-7, with D maybe TRBD2 (6 bases). In germline, CDR1 is MNHNY, CDR2 SVGAGI (reference sequence). V shed 11 bases and J shed 3 bases, with 11 bases lying between them. This CDR3 comprises 11 residues. CDR3 sequence reads: CASLGGYEQYF. The DNA for the CDR3 is TGTGCCTCCCTGGGGGGCTACGAGCAGTACTTC.

The genes are TRBV6-5 and TRBJ1-2, with no clear D. Deletions cut 3 bases from V and 4 bases from J, with 12 bases between. Germline V gives CDR1 MNHEY, CDR2 SVGAGI. The CDR3 has 14 amino acids. The CDR3 DNA reads as TGTGCCAGCAGTTATCGTGGAGTAAGCTATGGCTACACCTTC. Translated, it gives CASSYRGVSYGYTF.

This clone was detected once. V and J are TRBV4-1 and TRBJ2-7; 8 nucleotides align to TRBD2. This CDR3 contains 16 residues. Germline CDR1 MGHRA, CDR2 YSYEKL. Trimming took 3 bases from V and 3 from J; bases not matched to a gene: 10. As DNA, the CDR3 is TGCGCCAGCAGCCAGGGCGGCAGCGGGGGAGGCTACGAGCAGTACTTC. It translates to CASSQGGSGGGYEQYF.

The chain carries TRBV7-9 and TRBJ1-1; D gene unclear. The CDR3 is 13 residues long. Germline V gives CDR1 SEHNR, CDR2 FQNEAQ (reference sequence). V dropped 1 base and J dropped 8 bases, with 11 bases sitting between them. The CDR3 DNA reads TGTGCCAGCAGCTTAGGCGGGTCGAACGAAGCTTTCTTT. This translates into CASSLGGSNEAFF.

This clone was found a few times. This chain connects TRBV7-9 to TRBJ2-7; 8 bases agree with TRBD2. Germline CDR1 is SEHNR and CDR2 is FQNEAQ (reference sequence). The CDR3 has 13 amino acids. V dropped 6 bases and J dropped 4; count of bases not matched to a gene: 5. The CDR3 nucleotides are TGTGCCAGCAGGGCCAGCGGGAGTTACGAGCAGTACTTC. This encodes CASRASGSYEQYF.

V usage is TRBV6-1 and J usage is TRBJ1-5; 7 bases line up with TRBD1. V was pared by 1 base and J by 7 bases, with 4 bases of the junction left unmatched. CDR1 and CDR2 from the germline V gene are MNHNS and SASEGT. The length of the CDR3 is 14 residues. The CDR3 sequence is CASSEETGNQPQHF. The DNA for the CDR3 is TGTGCCAGCAGTGAAGAGACAGGGAACCAGCCCCAGCATTTT.

The chain has TRBV9 and TRBJ2-1; 10 positions agree with TRBD2. From germline, CDR1 is SGDLS and CDR2 YYNGEE. This CDR3 is 18 amino acids long. V lost 4 bases to trimming and J lost 0 bases; unmatched junction nucleotides: 10. As DNA, the CDR3 is TGTGCCAGCAGCAACCCTAGCGGGGGATTAAGCTCCTACAATGAGCAGTTCTTC. As protein: CASSNPSGGLSSYNEQFF.

The J gene is TRBJ2-4, the V gene TRBV29-1; perhaps D is TRBD1 or TRBD2 (6 bases each). Per germline, CDR1 SQVTM and CDR2 ANQGSEA. The CDR3 runs to 16 residues. V shed 5 bases and J shed 8 bases, with 25 bases lying between them. The CDR3 is CSVKGGPRLSRDIQYF. The CDR3 DNA reads TGCAGCGTTAAAGGGGGGCCCCGGCTTTCTAGGGACATTCAGTACTTC.

The chain uses TRBV7-8 and TRBJ2-1; 11 bases map to TRBD2. With 5 bases clipped from V and 10 bases from J, the junction kept 13 bases outside the gene matches. Germline CDR1 is SGHVS and CDR2 is FQNEAQ. There are 16 residues in the CDR3. The CDR3 reads CASSPGGLAENYEQFF. The CDR3 DNA is TGTGCCAGCAGCCCTGGGGGACTAGCGGAAAACTACGAGCAGTTCTTC.

The chain is built from TRBV9 and TRBJ2-1; D ambiguous. The V end lost 0 bases, the J end lost 9 bases, and 13 bases lay between the germline ends. The CDR3 is 14 residues long. Germline V gene sequence: CDR1 SGDLS, CDR2 YYNGEE. DNA for the CDR3: TGTGCCAGCAGCGTAGTGAGCTCGTTTAGTGAGCAGTTCTTC. This translates into CASSVVSSFSEQFF.

The chain employs TRBV9 and TRBJ2-3; 10 positions agree with TRBD2. The V and J ends lost 4 bases and 4 bases, in that order; junction bases with no gene match: 9. The CDR3 is 16 amino acids. Germline CDR1 and CDR2: SGDLS and YYNGEE. The CDR3 protein is CASSPRAGGPSDTQYF. The CDR3 coding sequence is TGTGCCAGCAGCCCCCGAGCGGGGGGGCCTTCAGATACGCAGTATTTT.